These 7 T cell receptor beta chains originate from one sample sequenced in a study of T cells in Graves' hyperthyroidism and ophthalmopathy. The TCR beta CDR3 regions underwent amplification using RNA transcripts as the source. The HTBI set primed first-round TCR CDR3 RT-PCR. TCRdb analysed the multiplex PCR reads with MiXCR anew, one entry per CDR3 protein. Among about 200,000 distinct CDR3 sequences listed, less than 20% were seen once. Sample: blood. The receptors stem from a woman between 50 and 59 years old with Graves' hyperthyroidism.

This clonotype was picked up many times. J is TRBJ1-1 and V is TRBV5-8; the D gene is possibly TRBD1 (5 bases). The CDR3 has 16 residues. In germline, CDR1 is SGHTS, CDR2 YDEGEE. Trimming shortened V by 0 bases and J by 0 bases, and 12 bases separated the two germline ends. In DNA, the CDR3 is TGTGCCAGCAGCTTGGCCCTAGGAGGGGTGAACACTGAAGCTTTCTTT. It translates to CASSLALGGVNTEAFF.

J is TRBJ2-7 and V is TRBV20-1; 9 bases are a match to TRBD2. V lost 1 base and J lost 3; bases outside the gene matches: 4. There are 14 residues in the CDR3. Germline values: CDR1 DFQATT, CDR2 SNEGSKA (reference sequence). The CDR3 loop is CSARARLADYEQYF. In DNA form, the CDR3 reads TGCAGTGCTAGAGCCAGACTAGCGGACTACGAGCAGTACTTC.

In this sample, this clonotype turned up a few times. The chain combines TRBV10-1 with TRBJ2-3; 12 bases agree with TRBD1. The V gene's germline CDR1 is WNHNN and CDR2 SYGVQD (reference sequence). J was trimmed by 5 bases and V by 0 bases; bases with no gene match: 6. The CDR3 is made up of 17 amino acids. The CDR3 here is CASSESRDRGLKDTQYF. The CDR3 DNA reads as TGCGCCAGCAGTGAGTCGAGGGACAGGGGGCTTAAAGATACGCAGTATTTT.

This clonotype was seen more than once but under ten times. V gene TRBV30 combines with J gene TRBJ1-3, with D hard to call. V dropped 5 bases and J dropped 0 bases, with 8 bases sitting between them. This CDR3 region has 13 residues. Germline V gene lookup returns CDR1 GTSNPN and CDR2 SVGIG (reference sequence). The CDR3 sequence: CAWARISGNTIYF. The CDR3 nucleotides are TGTGCCTGGGCCAGGATCTCTGGAAACACCATATATTTT.

This clonotype was seen only a few times. The rearrangement links TRBV7-3 to TRBJ2-7; D is unresolved. Between the trimmed V and J ends, which lost 3 bases and 1 base, there was a span of 7 bases. CDR1 is SGHTA and CDR2 is FQGTGA in the germline V gene. This CDR3 is 13 amino acids long. CDR3 DNA: TGTGCCAGCAGCTTCAAAGGTTCCTACGAGCAGTACTTC. It specifies CASSFKGSYEQYF.

With regard to this clonotype: With a much larger clone just one base away, this may be a read error. The chain recombines TRBV27 with TRBJ1-1; D perhaps matches TRBD1 (5 bases). Trimming cost V 6 bases and J 0 bases, with 14 bases left between them. Germline V CDR1 and CDR2: MNHEY, SMNVEV (reference sequence). The CDR3 sequence is 15 residues long. The CDR3 coding sequence is TGTGCCAGCAGCATGCCGGGACTCCTGAACACTGAAGCTTTCTTT. As protein: CASSMPGLLNTEAFF.

This clonotype occurred many times. The chain joins TRBV5-1 to TRBJ1-2; D call uncertain. Germline V gene sequence: CDR1 SGHRS, CDR2 YFSETQ. The CDR3 has 17 amino acids. V lost 0 bases and J 0 bases, leaving 15 bases between the germline ends. CDR3 nucleotide sequence: TGCGCCAGCAGCTTGGCCGCTGGAATTCCAACTAACTATGGCTACACCTTC. Encoded protein: CASSLAAGIPTNYGYTF.